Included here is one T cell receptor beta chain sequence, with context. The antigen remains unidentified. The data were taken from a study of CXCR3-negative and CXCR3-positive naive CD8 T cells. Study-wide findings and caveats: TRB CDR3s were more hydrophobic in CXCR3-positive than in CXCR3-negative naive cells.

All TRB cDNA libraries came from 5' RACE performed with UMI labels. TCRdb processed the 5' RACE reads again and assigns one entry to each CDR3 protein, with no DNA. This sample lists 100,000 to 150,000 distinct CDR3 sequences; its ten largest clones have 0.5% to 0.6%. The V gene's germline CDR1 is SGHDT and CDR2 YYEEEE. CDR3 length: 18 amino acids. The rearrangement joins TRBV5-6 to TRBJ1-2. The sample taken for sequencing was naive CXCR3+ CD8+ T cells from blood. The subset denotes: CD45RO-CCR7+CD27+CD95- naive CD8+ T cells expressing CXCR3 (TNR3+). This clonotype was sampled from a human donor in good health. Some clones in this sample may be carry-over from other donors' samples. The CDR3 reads CASSPTTLTGPNNYGYTF.